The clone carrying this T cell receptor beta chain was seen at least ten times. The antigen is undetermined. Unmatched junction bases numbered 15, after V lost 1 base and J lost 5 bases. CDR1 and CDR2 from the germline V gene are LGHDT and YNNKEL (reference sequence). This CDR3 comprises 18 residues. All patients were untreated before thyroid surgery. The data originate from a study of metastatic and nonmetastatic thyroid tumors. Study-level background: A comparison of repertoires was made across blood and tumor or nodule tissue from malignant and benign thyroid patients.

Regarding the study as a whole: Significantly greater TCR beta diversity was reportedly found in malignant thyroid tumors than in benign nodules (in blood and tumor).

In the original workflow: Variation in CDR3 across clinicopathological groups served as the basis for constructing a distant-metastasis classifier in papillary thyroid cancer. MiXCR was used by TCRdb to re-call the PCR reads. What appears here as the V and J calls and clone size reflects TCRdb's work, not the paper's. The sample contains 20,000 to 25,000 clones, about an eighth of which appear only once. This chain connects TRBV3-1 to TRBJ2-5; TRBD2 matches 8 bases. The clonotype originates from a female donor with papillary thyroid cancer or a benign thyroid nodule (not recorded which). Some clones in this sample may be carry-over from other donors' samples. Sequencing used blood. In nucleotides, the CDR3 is TGTGCCAGCAGCCAAGGACTAGCGTACGACGGGACCGGGGAGACCCAGTACTTC. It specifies CASSQGLAYDGTGETQYF.